These T cell receptor beta chains were read from a single sample in a study of blood T cells in healthy people across ages. TCRdb analysed the 5' RACE reads with MiXCR anew, one entry per CDR3 protein. The sample includes around 800,000 distinct CDR3 sequences, around a quarter of them seen just once. The same sample was also studied in work on T cells of mothers and their children.

Source material: blood. Receptor source: a boy aged 5-17 years in good health. Each CDR3 is given with its conserved first and last residue. D genes are given only for firm matches. Size values are once, few and many counts, or a class for expanded clones, and some rows have none.

TGCAGTGCTAGAGGGGGACAGTTTAACTATGGCTACACCTTC	CSARGGQFNYGYTF	TRBD1	TRBV20-1	TRBJ1-2	few
TGTGCCATCAGTGAGTCGGGTTTTGGCAGGTCCTACGAGCAGTACTTC	CAISESGFGRSYEQYF	NA	TRBV10-3	TRBJ2-7	NA
TGTGCCACCAGTGCTCCCGCGATTGGGCTGAGCTCCTACAATGAGCAGTTCTTC	CATSAPAIGLSSYNEQFF	NA	TRBV24-1	TRBJ2-1	NA
TGTGCCAGCAGCCTGACAGGGGGCAATCAGCCCCAGCATTTT	CASSLTGGNQPQHF	TRBD1	TRBV12-3/TRBV12-4	TRBJ1-5	many
TGTGCCAGCAGCTCACAGGGGGCAGGCTATGGCTACACCTTC	CASSSQGAGYGYTF	TRBD1	TRBV27	TRBJ1-2	NA
TGTGCCAGCAGCGTAGAGATGGGATATGAGCAGTTCTTC	CASSVEMGYEQFF	NA	TRBV9	TRBJ2-1	few
TGCGCCAGCAGCCAAGAAGACGGGGGGCATTACAATGAGCAGTTCTTC	CASSQEDGGHYNEQFF	NA	TRBV4-1	TRBJ2-1	NA
TGCAGCGTTGCCCTGCTAACTTACACTGAAGCTTTCTTT	CSVALLTYTEAFF	NA	TRBV29-1	TRBJ1-1	NA
TGTGCCAGCAGTATTACAGGGTTCGACTATGGCTACACCTTC	CASSITGFDYGYTF	NA	TRBV12-3/TRBV12-4	TRBJ1-2	NA
TGTGCCAGCAGCTTAGATATGACTAGCGGGGGCCGGGAGACCCAGTACTTC	CASSLDMTSGGRETQYF	TRBD2	TRBV7-2	TRBJ2-5	few
TGTGCCAGCAGCCAAGAAGTCAGGGGCTCCTACGAGCAGTACTTC	CASSQEVRGSYEQYF	NA	TRBV4-2	TRBJ2-7	NA
TGTGCCAGTAGTATGGCGGGTCTAGCGGAAGAGACCCAGTACTTC	CASSMAGLAEETQYF	TRBD2	TRBV19	TRBJ2-5	NA
TGTGCCAGCAGCGGACAGGGAGGGCCGTCCGAGACCCAGTACTTC	CASSGQGGPSETQYF	NA	TRBV2	TRBJ2-5	few
TGTGCCAGCAGTGCCGACGCCCAGGGCACACTTAACTATGGCTACACCTTC	CASSADAQGTLNYGYTF	NA	TRBV6-4	TRBJ1-2	few
TGCAGCGTTGAAGGTCCTAGCGGGGACCACGAGCAGTACTTC	CSVEGPSGDHEQYF	TRBD2	TRBV29-1	TRBJ2-7	NA
TGCAGTGCTAGACAAAGACGGGCCATGAACACTGAAGCTTTCTTT	CSARQRRAMNTEAFF	NA	TRBV20-1	TRBJ1-1	NA
TGCAGTGCTCCCCTTACGACTAGCGGGGGAGAGACCCAGTACTTC	CSAPLTTSGGETQYF	TRBD2	TRBV20-1	TRBJ2-5	few
TGTGCCAGCAGATATAGCGGGGGCTACAATGAGCAGTTCTTC	CASRYSGGYNEQFF	TRBD2	TRBV6-5	TRBJ2-1	few
TGCGCCAGCGCGTACGGACGGACCAACAATGAGCAGTTCTTC	CASAYGRTNNEQFF	NA	TRBV5-1	TRBJ2-1	NA
TGCGCCAGCAGCTTGGCGGAGGAGTCTCCAGAGACCCAGTACTTC	CASSLAEESPETQYF	NA	TRBV5-1	TRBJ2-5	NA
TGTGCCAGCAGGCGGGGGCGGGGAGAAATCAATGAGCAGTTCTTC	CASRRGRGEINEQFF	NA	TRBV12-3/TRBV12-4	TRBJ2-1	NA
TGTGCCAGCAGCTTCCCCAGGAGGAACACTGAAGCTTTCTTT	CASSFPRRNTEAFF	NA	TRBV7-2	TRBJ1-1	NA
TGTGCTAGTGGTTTGGTATCCGGAAACACCATATATTTT	CASGLVSGNTIYF	NA	TRBV12-5	TRBJ1-3	few
TGTGCCAGCAGTTTAAGGGGGACAGCTACTCTTTCGGAACTGTTTTTT	CASSLRGTATLSELFF	TRBD1	TRBV27	TRBJ1-4	NA
TGCAGTGCTAGAGATTGGCTAGCGGGGGGCAATGAGCAGTTCTTC	CSARDWLAGGNEQFF	TRBD2	TRBV20-1	TRBJ2-1	NA
TGTGCCAGCAGTTTTGAGGGTCTCAGCTCTGGAAACACCATATATTTT	CASSFEGLSSGNTIYF	NA	TRBV12-3/TRBV12-4	TRBJ1-3	few
TGTGCCAGCAGTTTCCGCTACCCGGGGCCCTACGAGCAGTACTTC	CASSFRYPGPYEQYF	NA	TRBV27	TRBJ2-7	NA
TGCAGCGTCGACGGACAGGGCCCACCCTATGGCTACACCTTC	CSVDGQGPPYGYTF	TRBD1	TRBV29-1	TRBJ1-2	NA
TGTGCCAGCTCACCACCCAGCGGGGGGAAAACCTACAATGAGCAGTTCTTC	CASSPPSGGKTYNEQFF	TRBD2	TRBV18	TRBJ2-1	NA
TGTGCCAGCAGCTTGACCTCGACAGGGACTCCTCGCTCTGGAAACACCATATATTTT	CASSLTSTGTPRSGNTIYF	TRBD1	TRBV5-5	TRBJ1-3	NA
TGTGCCAGCAGGCCGAGGGGAGCTAACTATGGCTACACCTTC	CASRPRGANYGYTF	NA	TRBV12-3/TRBV12-4	TRBJ1-2	NA
TGTGCCAGCAGTTTAAAAACAGGCATCTCAGGTACGCAGTATTTT	CASSLKTGISGTQYF	NA	TRBV12-3/TRBV12-4	TRBJ2-3	NA
TGTGCCAGCAGTTACTCGAACCTCTACTATGGCTACACCTTC	CASSYSNLYYGYTF	NA	TRBV6-2/TRBV6-3	TRBJ1-2	few
TGCGCCAGCAGCCAGGAGGTGGAGACCCAGTACTTC	CASSQEVETQYF	NA	TRBV3-1	TRBJ2-5	NA
TGTGCCAGCAGCTTAACCGGGACAGGGGGTTTCACCGGGGAGCTGTTTTTT	CASSLTGTGGFTGELFF	TRBD1	TRBV7-2	TRBJ2-2	few
TGTGCCAGCTCCCCAACCCAAGATACGCAGTATTTT	CASSPTQDTQYF	NA	TRBV18	TRBJ2-3	NA
TGTGCCAGCAGTGCTACTTCCAATTCCCATTCACCCCTCCACTTT	CASSATSNSHSPLHF	NA	TRBV2	TRBJ1-6	few